This T cell receptor (beta chain) came from a study of shared clonotypes between healthy human individuals. As to this clone: The antigen remains undetermined.

The table came from immunoSEQ multiplex PCR; TCRdb's copy has only in-frame clones and leaves some out. Of some 500,000 clones in the sample, 95% to 96% are singletons; the top ten hold approximately 0.067%. General observations from the study: Measured sharing among donors was expected to vary with sequencing depth. When naive CD4 clonotypes were compared across a handful of donors, roughly 4.9% were shared. Naive subsets, compared against memory subsets, generally had larger estimated richness values.

The specimen was naive CD4+ T cells sorted from blood. The subset: CD45RA+ positively selected. The sequence was collected from a woman aged 25 to 45 in good health.

The CDR3 sequence is CASSKNRGSGNQPQHF. CDR3 nucleotides: TGTGCCAGCAGCAAGAACCGGGGTTCAGGGAATCAGCCCCAGCATTTT. V gene TRBV28 combines with J gene TRBJ1-5; maybe TRBD1 (5 bases). V was clipped by 6 bases and J by 4 bases, with 19 bases between them. The CDR3 sequence is 16 residues long. Germline lookup yields CDR1 MDHEN and CDR2 SYDVKM.